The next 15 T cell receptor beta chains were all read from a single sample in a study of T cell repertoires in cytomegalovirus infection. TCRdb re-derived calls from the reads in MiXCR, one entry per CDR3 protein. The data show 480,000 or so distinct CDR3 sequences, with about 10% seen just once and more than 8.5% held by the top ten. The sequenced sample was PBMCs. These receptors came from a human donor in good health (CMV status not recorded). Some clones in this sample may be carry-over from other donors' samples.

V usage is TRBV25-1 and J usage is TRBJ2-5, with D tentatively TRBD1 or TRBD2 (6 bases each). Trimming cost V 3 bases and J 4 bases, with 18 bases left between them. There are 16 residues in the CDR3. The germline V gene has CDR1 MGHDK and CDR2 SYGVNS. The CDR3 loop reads CASSDRGASRGETQYF. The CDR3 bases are TGTGCCAGCAGTGATAGGGGGGCGAGCAGGGGAGAGACCCAGTACTTC.

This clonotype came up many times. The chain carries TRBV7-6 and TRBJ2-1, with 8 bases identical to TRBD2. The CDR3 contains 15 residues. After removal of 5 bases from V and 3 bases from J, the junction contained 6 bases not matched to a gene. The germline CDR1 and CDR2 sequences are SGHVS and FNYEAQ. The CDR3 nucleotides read TGTGCCAGCAGCCCGGGGGGGGGTCTCTACAATGAGCAGTTCTTC. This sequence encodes CASSPGGGLYNEQFF.

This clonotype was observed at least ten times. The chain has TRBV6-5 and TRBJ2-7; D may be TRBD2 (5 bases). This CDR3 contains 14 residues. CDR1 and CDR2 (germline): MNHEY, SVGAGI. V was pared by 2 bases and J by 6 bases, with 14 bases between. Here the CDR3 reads CASSYISGIGEQYF. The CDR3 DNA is TGTGCCAGCAGTTACATCTCGGGGATAGGCGAGCAGTACTTC.

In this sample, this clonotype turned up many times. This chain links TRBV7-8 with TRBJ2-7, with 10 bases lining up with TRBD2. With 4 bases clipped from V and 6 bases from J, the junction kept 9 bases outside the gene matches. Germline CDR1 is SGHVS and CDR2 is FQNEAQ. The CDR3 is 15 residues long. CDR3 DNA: TGTGCCAGCAGCTCGCTGGCTAGCGGGAGACCCGAGCAGTACTTC. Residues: CASSSLASGRPEQYF.

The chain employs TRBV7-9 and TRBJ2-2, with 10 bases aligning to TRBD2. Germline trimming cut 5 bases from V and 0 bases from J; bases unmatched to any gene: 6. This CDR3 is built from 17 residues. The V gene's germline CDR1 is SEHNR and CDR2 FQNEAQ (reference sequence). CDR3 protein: CASSPRLAGTNTGELFF. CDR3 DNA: TGTGCCAGCAGCCCCCGACTAGCGGGTACGAACACCGGGGAGCTGTTTTTT.

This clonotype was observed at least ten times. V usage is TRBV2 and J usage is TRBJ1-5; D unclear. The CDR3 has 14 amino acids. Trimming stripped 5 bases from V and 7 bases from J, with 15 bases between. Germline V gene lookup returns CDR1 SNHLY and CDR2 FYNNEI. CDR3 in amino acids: CASSLGPGGQPQHF. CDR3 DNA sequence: TGTGCCAGCAGTCTCGGGCCGGGCGGGCAGCCCCAGCATTTT.

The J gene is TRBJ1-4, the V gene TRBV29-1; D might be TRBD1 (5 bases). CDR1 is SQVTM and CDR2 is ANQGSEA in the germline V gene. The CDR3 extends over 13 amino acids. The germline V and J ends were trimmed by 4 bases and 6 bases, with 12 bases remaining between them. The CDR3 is CSVAPARDEKLFF. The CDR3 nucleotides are TGCAGCGTTGCCCCGGCCAGGGATGAAAAACTGTTTTTT. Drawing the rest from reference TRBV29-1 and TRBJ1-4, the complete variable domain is SAVISQKPSRDICQRGTSLTIQCQVDSQVTMMFWYRQQPGQSLTLIATANQGSEATYESGFVIDKFPISRPNLTFSTLTVSNMSPEDSSIYLCSVAPARDEKLFFGSGTQLSVL.

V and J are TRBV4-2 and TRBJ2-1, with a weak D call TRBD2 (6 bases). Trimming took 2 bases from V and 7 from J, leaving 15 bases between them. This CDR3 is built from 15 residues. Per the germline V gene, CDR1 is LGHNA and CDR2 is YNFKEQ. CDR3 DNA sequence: TGTGCCAGCAGCCAATTCCGGGAGTCCTCAAATGAGCAGTTCTTC. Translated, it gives CASSQFRESSNEQFF.

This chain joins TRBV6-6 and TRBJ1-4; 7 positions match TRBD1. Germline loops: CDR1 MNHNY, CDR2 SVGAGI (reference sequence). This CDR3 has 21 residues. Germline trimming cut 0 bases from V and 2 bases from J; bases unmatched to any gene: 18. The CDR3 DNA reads TGTGCCAGCAGTTACTCTCCTTTTAGGCGAGGGGGCTTGAGGACTAATGAAAAACTGTTTTTT. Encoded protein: CASSYSPFRRGGLRTNEKLFF.

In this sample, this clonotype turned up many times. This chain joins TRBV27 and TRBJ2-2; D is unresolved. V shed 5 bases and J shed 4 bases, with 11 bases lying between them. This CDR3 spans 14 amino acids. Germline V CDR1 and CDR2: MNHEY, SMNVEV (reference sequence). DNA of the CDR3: TGTGCCAGCAGTAAATGGAAGGCCACCGGGGAGCTGTTTTTT. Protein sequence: CASSKWKATGELFF.

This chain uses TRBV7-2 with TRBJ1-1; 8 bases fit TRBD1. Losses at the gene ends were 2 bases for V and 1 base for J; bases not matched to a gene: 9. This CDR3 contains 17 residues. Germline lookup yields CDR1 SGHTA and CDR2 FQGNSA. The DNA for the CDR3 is TGTGCCAGCAGCTTATCTGGGGTACAGGGGGGGAACACTGAAGCTTTCTTT. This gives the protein CASSLSGVQGGNTEAFF. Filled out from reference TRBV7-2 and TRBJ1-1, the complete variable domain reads GAGVSQSPSNKVTEKGKDVELRCDPISGHTALYWYRQSLGQGLEFLIYFQGNSAPDKSGLPSDRFSAERTGGSVSTLTIQRTQQEDSAVYLCASSLSGVQGGNTEAFFGQGTRLTVV.

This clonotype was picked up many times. The CDR3, as DNA: TGTGCCAGCAGCCCACATGGACTAGCGGCGAACACCGGGGAGCTGTTTTTT. Translated: CASSPHGLAANTGELFF. This chain uses TRBV11-3 with TRBJ2-2; 10 bases agree with TRBD2. Germline V lookup: CDR1 SGHNT, CDR2 YENEEA. V trimming: 5 bases; J trimming: 0 bases; junction bases outside the gene matches: 6. The CDR3 runs to 17 residues.

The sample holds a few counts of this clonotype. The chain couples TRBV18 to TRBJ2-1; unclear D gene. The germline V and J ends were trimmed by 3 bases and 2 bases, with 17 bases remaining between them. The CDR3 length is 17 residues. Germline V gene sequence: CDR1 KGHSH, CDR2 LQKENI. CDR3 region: CASSPSSLRAPYNEQFF. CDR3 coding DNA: TGTGCCAGCTCACCCTCCTCTCTCCGGGCCCCCTACAATGAGCAGTTCTTC.

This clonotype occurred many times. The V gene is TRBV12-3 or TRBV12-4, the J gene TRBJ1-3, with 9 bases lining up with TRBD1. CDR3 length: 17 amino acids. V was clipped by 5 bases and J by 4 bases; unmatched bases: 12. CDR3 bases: TGTGCCAGCAGTGCGGGACAGGGCTTGAGGCTGGGAAACACCATATATTTT. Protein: CASSAGQGLRLGNTIYF.

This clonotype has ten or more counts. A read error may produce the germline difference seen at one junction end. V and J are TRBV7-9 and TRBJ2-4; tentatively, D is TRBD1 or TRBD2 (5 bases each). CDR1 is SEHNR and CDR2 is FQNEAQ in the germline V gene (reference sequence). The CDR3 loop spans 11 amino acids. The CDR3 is CASSSYSGTVF. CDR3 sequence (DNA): TGTGCCAGCAGCTCTTACTCCGGGACCGTCTTC. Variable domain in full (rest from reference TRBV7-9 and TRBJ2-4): DTGVSQNPRHKITKRGQNVTFRCDPISEHNRLYWYRQTLGQGPEFLTYFQNEAQLEKSRLLSDRFSAERPKGSFSTLEIQRTEQGDSAMYLCASSSYSGTVFGAGTRLSVL.